A selection of T cell receptor beta chains follows, all from one sample in a study of identical twins. TCRdb reanalysed the 5' RACE reads using MiXCR and keeps one entry per CDR3 protein. The table lists 540,000 or so distinct CDR3 sequences, 20% to 25% of them singletons, with around 0.5% in the top ten. The same data also contributed to another study, on yellow fever vaccine responses in identical twins.

The specimen was CD4+ T cells sorted from blood. The receptor set was obtained from a woman under 30 in good health. CDR3s include the opening cysteine and the closing phenylalanine or tryptophan. A D gene is named only where the DNA matches it firmly. For some rows the clone size is stated as once, few or many, or as a class when expanded; others skip it.

V gene	clone size	J gene	D gene	CDR3 DNA	CDR3 protein
TRBV6-1	few	TRBJ1-2	-	TGTGCCAGCAGAGGACAAATCCCTACGAACTATGGCTACACCTTC	CASRGQIPTNYGYTF
TRBV29-1	few	TRBJ1-1	-	TGCAGCGCCGGCCAGACCGCGAACACTGAAGCTTTCTTT	CSAGQTANTEAFF
TRBV28	-	TRBJ1-3	-	TGTGCCAGCAGTTTAAGGGTTGCCGGAAAAGTATACGGAAACACCATATATTTT	CASSLRVAGKVYGNTIYF
TRBV29-1	-	TRBJ2-1	TRBD2	TGCAGCGTGTGGGGAGGGCGCCCCTCTGACAATGAGCAGTTCTTC	CSVWGGRPSDNEQFF
TRBV12-3/TRBV12-4	few	TRBJ1-5	TRBD1	TGTGCCAGCAGTTTAGGGGCGGGACAGGGGGTTCAGCCCCAGCATTTT	CASSLGAGQGVQPQHF
TRBV7-9	few	TRBJ1-1	-	TGTGCCAGCATTAAGTACCGGGCGAACACTGAAGCTTTCTTT	CASIKYRANTEAFF
TRBV27	few	TRBJ2-2	-	TGTGCCAGCAGTAGAAAAGGGGGCACCGGGGAGCTGTTTTTT	CASSRKGGTGELFF
TRBV29-1	few	TRBJ2-1	TRBD2	TGCAGCGTCACGCGGGGGGTTGGGTACAATGAGCAGTTCTTC	CSVTRGVGYNEQFF
TRBV28	-	TRBJ2-3	TRBD2	TGTGCCAGCATGGGAGCGGGGTCTGGCACAGATACGCAGTATTTT	CASMGAGSGTDTQYF
TRBV7-8	-	TRBJ2-7	-	TGTGCCAGCAGCTTAGGTGGCCAGATTGCCTACGAGCAGTACTTC	CASSLGGQIAYEQYF
TRBV27	once	TRBJ2-3	TRBD1	TGTGCCAGCAGTCTCGGGACAGATACAGATACGCAGTATTTT	CASSLGTDTDTQYF
TRBV20-1	-	TRBJ2-1	-	TGCAGTGCTAGAGCCCAGGGGAAGTTGGGGGACGTTTATTGGAGCAATGAGCAGTTCTTC	CSARAQGKLGDVYWSNEQFF
TRBV6-4	many	TRBJ2-2	-	TGTGCCAGCAGTGATAGGACCGGGGAGCTGTTTTTT	CASSDRTGELFF
TRBV5-1	-	TRBJ2-5	TRBD2	TGCGCCAGCAGCTATCCGGGACTAGCGGAAGAGACCCAGTACTTC	CASSYPGLAEETQYF
TRBV29-1	-	TRBJ1-1	-	TGCAGCGGCCTACGCGGCACTGAAGCTTTCTTT	CSGLRGTEAFF
TRBV20-1	many	TRBJ2-7	-	TGCAGTGCTAGCGTATCCGGCTACGAGCAGTACTTC	CSASVSGYEQYF
TRBV29-1	-	TRBJ2-7	-	TGCAGCGTTGCTGTTAACCCCGGGACGATCTACGAGCAGTACTTC	CSVAVNPGTIYEQYF
TRBV27	-	TRBJ2-5	-	TGTGCCAGCAGTCCCACGCGGGCCGGACAAGAGACCCAGTACTTC	CASSPTRAGQETQYF
TRBV25-1	-	TRBJ2-3	-	TGTGCCAGCAGTGAACCCCGGGATACGCAGTATTTT	CASSEPRDTQYF
TRBV28	few	TRBJ1-1	-	TGTGCCAGCAGTTTCTCGGACGACACTGAAGCTTTCTTT	CASSFSDDTEAFF
TRBV5-1	once	TRBJ2-5	-	TGCGCCAGCAGCTTCACGCCCGAGGAGACCCAGTACTTC	CASSFTPEETQYF
TRBV10-2	many	TRBJ2-2	-	TGCGCCAGCAGTGAGGGACAGAACACCGGGGAGCTGTTTTTT	CASSEGQNTGELFF
TRBV6-1	few	TRBJ2-2	TRBD1	TGTGCCAGCAGTGAAAGGGGGATAGGGGGCAGACTCACCGGGGAGCTGTTTTTT	CASSERGIGGRLTGELFF
TRBV7-9	-	TRBJ1-4	-	TGTGCCAGCAGCTTAAGTCGGGGGTCAGCAACTAATGAAAAACTGTTTTTT	CASSLSRGSATNEKLFF
TRBV29-1	few	TRBJ1-1	-	TGCAGCGTTGGAGGGTACACTGAAGCTTTCTTT	CSVGGYTEAFF
TRBV7-9	-	TRBJ2-3	-	TGTGCCAGCAGCTTAGGAGGAGACAGGCCCGATACGCAGTATTTT	CASSLGGDRPDTQYF
TRBV5-1	-	TRBJ1-4	-	TGCGCCAGCAGCTTGGGGACAGCGATACCCACAGCTAATGAAAAACTGTTTTTT	CASSLGTAIPTANEKLFF
TRBV6-2/TRBV6-3	-	TRBJ2-2	TRBD1	TGTGCCAGCACCGAAAAGGCCCGGGGAAGGACAGGGGGGGTTATCGGGGAGCTGTTTTTT	CASTEKARGRTGGVIGELFF
TRBV5-1	few	TRBJ2-1	-	TGCGCCAGCAGCTTGGCGCTAGCTACGGGCAATGAGCAGTTCTTC	CASSLALATGNEQFF
TRBV10-3	few	TRBJ1-1	-	TGTGCCATCAGTGGGCACCCTCCCCCTGAAGCTTTCTTT	CAISGHPPPEAFF
TRBV29-1	-	TRBJ2-5	-	TGCAGCGTTGAGGGGCAGTACCAAGAGACCCAGTACTTC	CSVEGQYQETQYF